This TCR beta chain appears in the sequencing data of a study of a mutant IDH1 vaccine in newly diagnosed glioma. Study-level background: Across weeks 1, 3, 5, 7, 11, 15, 19 and 23, patients received a vaccination each time, eight in all. Patients received vaccination from 4-6 weeks after radiotherapy alone, or with temozolomide cycles.

Time point indicated: week 5, during vaccination. Vaccinated patients received 300 ug of mutant IDH1 20-mer peptide per dose, with topical imiquimod. Concerning this clone itself: What it binds is not known.

This table comes from immunoSEQ multiplex PCR, and its TCRdb copy is limited to in-frame clones, with some not included. The sample gives fewer than 40,000 clones, 75% to 80% of which show up once; around 5.5% is in the top ten. V was trimmed by 1 base and J by 4 bases, leaving 7 bases between them. The CDR3 sequence is 12 residues long. The germline gives CDR1 GTSNPN, CDR2 SVGIG (reference sequence). The starting material was PBMCs, obtained from a glioma patient whose treatment included an IDH1 peptide vaccine. This receptor was obtained from a middle-aged man with glioma. The chain employs TRBV30 and TRBJ1-2; possibly TRBD1 for D (5 bases). CDR3 coding DNA: TGTGCCTGGAGTGCTGGGACCTATGGCTACACCTTC. Its translation is CAWSAGTYGYTF. The whole variable domain, filled in from reference TRBV30 and TRBJ1-2, reads SQTIHQWPATLVQPVGSPLSLECTVEGTSNPNLYWYRQAAGRGLQLLFYSVGIGQISSEVPQNLSASRPQDRQFILSSKKLLLSDSGFYLCAWSAGTYGYTFGSGTRLTVV.